This passage covers 22 T cell receptor beta chains from one sample sequenced in a study of shared clonotypes between healthy human individuals. Only in-frame clones appear in the TCRdb table, and some are missing; sequencing was by immunoSEQ multiplex PCR. The data show 2,500,000 or so clones, roughly 93% seen once. What was sequenced was naive CD4+ T cells from PBMCs. Sample subset: CD45RA+ positively selected. Receptors originate from a man aged 18 to 29 in good health. Some clones in this sample may be carry-over from other donors' samples.

The V gene is TRBV27, the J gene TRBJ2-7; 7 bases align to TRBD1. The V segment lost 5 bases and the J segment 2 bases; nucleotides outside the gene matches: 15. CDR1 is MNHEY and CDR2 is SMNVEV in the germline V gene (reference sequence). The CDR3 is 17 residues long. The CDR3 DNA sequence: TGTGCCAGCAGTCGTTACTACACAGGGACAGACACCTACGAGCAGTACTTC. Translation: CASSRYYTGTDTYEQYF.

The genes are TRBV10-2 and TRBJ1-1, with D unclear. There are 14 residues in the CDR3. The V end lost 7 bases, the J end lost 4 bases, and 16 bases lay between the germline ends. Germline values: CDR1 WSHSY, CDR2 SAAADI. CDR3 amino acids: CASTLSGRTTEAFF. The CDR3 coding sequence is TGCGCCAGCACCCTTTCTGGGAGGACCACTGAAGCTTTCTTT.

The J gene is TRBJ1-1, the V gene TRBV7-9, with TRBD1 identical over 10 bases. CDR1 SEHNR and CDR2 FQNEAQ come from the germline V gene (reference sequence). This CDR3 spans 14 amino acids. Trimming removed 5 bases from V and 6 bases from J; junction bases left unmatched: 6. The CDR3 loop is CASSHRQGASEAFF. CDR3 nucleotides: TGTGCCAGCAGCCACAGACAGGGGGCGTCTGAAGCTTTCTTT.

This sequence joins TRBV11-3 and TRBJ2-1, with D perhaps matching TRBD1 or TRBD2 (5 bases each). Germline CDR1 SGHNT, CDR2 YENEEA. Trimming took off 5 bases at V and 8 bases at J, with 19 bases between the two ends. The CDR3 spans 15 residues. The CDR3 nucleotides are TGTGCCAGCAGCCCCGGGACCCATCGTGGGGATGAGCAGTTCTTC. This encodes CASSPGTHRGDEQFF.

The genes are TRBV7-9 and TRBJ2-7; 8 positions agree with TRBD1. Germline V gene sequence: CDR1 SEHNR, CDR2 FQNEAQ (reference sequence). This CDR3 spans 14 amino acids. J was trimmed by 4 bases and V by 4 bases; bases with no gene match: 6. In nucleotides, the CDR3 is TGTGCCAGCAGCTCCCGACAGGGGCGGTACGAGCAGTACTTC. Protein: CASSSRQGRYEQYF. Based on the CDR3 plus reference TRBV7-9 and TRBJ2-7, the full variable domain is DTGVSQNPRHKITKRGQNVTFRCDPISEHNRLYWYRQTLGQGPEFLTYFQNEAQLEKSRLLSDRFSAERPKGSFSTLEIQRTEQGDSAMYLCASSSRQGRYEQYFGPGTRLTVT.

A single count supports this clone. The chain combines TRBV27 with TRBJ2-7; TRBD1 or TRBD2 may be the D gene (5 bases each). Trimming left V 1 base short and J 3 bases short, with 16 bases between. Germline V gene lookup returns CDR1 MNHEY and CDR2 SMNVEV (reference sequence). The CDR3 is 16 residues long. The CDR3 DNA is TGTGCCAGCAGTTTATTGATCCAGGGACCCTTCTACGAGCAGTACTTC. Protein sequence: CASSLLIQGPFYEQYF.

The chain links TRBV27 to TRBJ1-1; D uncertain. The CDR3 has 14 amino acids. Trimming took 2 bases from V and 1 from J, leaving 8 bases between them. CDR1 and CDR2 (germline): MNHEY, SMNVEV (reference sequence). The CDR3 DNA reads as TGTGCCAGCAGTTTAGTCGAGGGGAACACTGAAGCTTTCTTT. Translating it yields CASSLVEGNTEAFF.

The chain links TRBV27 to TRBJ2-7; tentative D call: TRBD1 (6 bases). The germline CDR1 and CDR2 sequences are MNHEY and SMNVEV (reference sequence). Trimming cost V 6 bases and J 3 bases, with 18 bases left between them. The CDR3 sequence is 15 residues long. CDR3 protein: CASSARQVLRYEQYF. The CDR3 DNA reads TGTGCCAGCAGCGCCCGACAGGTTTTACGCTACGAGCAGTACTTC.

The chain links TRBV9 to TRBJ2-6; D ambiguous. With 7 bases removed from V and 2 bases from J, the gap between germline ends came to 7 bases. The CDR3 contains 13 residues. Germline V gene data show CDR1 as SGDLS and CDR2 as YYNGEE. CDR3 sequence (DNA): TGTGCCAGCGGAACTGCTGGGGCCAACGTCCTGACTTTC. The encoded protein is CASGTAGANVLTF.

In DNA, the CDR3 is TGTGCCTGCGTCTTGGCCCCAACTAATGAAAAACTGTTTTTT. This sequence encodes CACVLAPTNEKLFF. This chain links TRBV30 with TRBJ1-4; D unclear. V lost 6 bases and J 0 bases, leaving 11 bases between the germline ends. The V gene's germline CDR1 is GTSNPN and CDR2 SVGIG (reference sequence). The CDR3 runs to 14 residues.

The CDR3, as DNA: TGTGCCAGCAGCTTAGATAGGGCCCTTGATGAGCAGTACTTC. This translates into CASSLDRALDEQYF. The V call is TRBV7-9, the J call TRBJ2-7; no definite D call. The V gene's germline CDR1 is SEHNR and CDR2 FQNEAQ (reference sequence). The V gene lost 1 base and the J gene lost 7 bases, with 14 bases spanning the gap. CDR3 length equals 14 residues.

This sequence joins TRBV19 and TRBJ2-7, with TRBD1 identical over 7 bases. The J segment lost 1 base and the V segment lost 4 bases, leaving 4 bases of the junction unmatched. CDR3 size: 14 residues. Germline CDR1 reads LNHDA; CDR2 reads SQIVND (reference sequence). The CDR3 DNA sequence: TGTGCCAGTAGTACCCGGGACAGTTCCTACGAGCAGTACTTC. It codes for CASSTRDSSYEQYF.

This sequence joins TRBV7-2 and TRBJ1-1; D remains ambiguous. The V end was cut by 3 bases, the J end by 4 bases, with 9 bases between. The CDR3 is 13 amino acids. Germline loops: CDR1 SGHTA, CDR2 FQGNSA. The CDR3 protein is CASSFMVFTEAFF. The CDR3 region has the DNA TGTGCCAGCAGCTTTATGGTCTTCACTGAAGCTTTCTTT.

About this clone: Distinct nucleotide sequences in the sample also encode this CDR3. The V gene is TRBV9, the J gene TRBJ2-3, with 10 positions matching TRBD2. J lost 4 bases, V lost 3 bases, and 2 bases had no gene match. This CDR3 comprises 14 residues. Per germline, CDR1 SGDLS and CDR2 YYNGEE. The CDR3 sequence: CASSASGSPDTQYF. The DNA for the CDR3 is TGTGCCAGCAGCGCTAGCGGGAGCCCAGATACGCAGTATTTT. The full variable domain, its missing parts supplied by reference TRBV9 and TRBJ2-3, is DSGVTQTPKHLITATGQRVTLRCSPRSGDLSVYWYQQSLDQGLQFLIQYYNGEERAKGNILERFSAQQFPDLHSELNLSSLELGDSALYFCASSASGSPDTQYFGPGTRLTVL.

A remark on this clone: The sample has other DNA sequences that encode this CDR3 too. V gene TRBV18 combines with J gene TRBJ1-1, with D unresolved. CDR3 length equals 13 residues. Between the trimmed V and J ends, which lost 3 bases and 1 base, there was a span of 6 bases. Germline CDR1 KGHSH, CDR2 LQKENI. Written as DNA, the CDR3 is TGTGCCAGCTCACCGAACAAGAACACTGAAGCTTTCTTT. This codes for CASSPNKNTEAFF.

The chain has TRBV5-1 and TRBJ2-7; possible D gene TRBD1, 5 bases. V gave up 5 bases and J gave up 3 bases, with 21 bases separating them. The CDR3 sequence is 16 residues long. Germline V gene data show CDR1 as SGHRS and CDR2 as YFSETQ. The CDR3 spells CASRRDHGQGYYEQYF. The CDR3 coding sequence is TGCGCCAGCAGGCGCGACCATGGCCAGGGATACTACGAGCAGTACTTC.

This chain connects TRBV9 to TRBJ2-7, with 11 bases lining up with TRBD1. The CDR3 has 15 amino acids. Germline V gene lookup returns CDR1 SGDLS and CDR2 YYNGEE. V shed 3 bases, J shed 5 bases, and the junction held 7 bases outside the gene matches. DNA of the CDR3: TGTGCCAGCAGCGCCCGGACAGGGGGCATCGACGAGCAGTACTTC. This sequence encodes CASSARTGGIDEQYF.

This chain uses TRBV4-2 with TRBJ2-7, with D unclear. This CDR3 has 14 residues. CDR1 is LGHNA, CDR2 YNFKEQ, per germline. The V gene lost 0 bases and the J gene lost 3 bases, with 9 bases spanning the gap. The chain's CDR3 is CASSQDRMNYEQYF. CDR3 sequence (DNA): TGTGCCAGCAGCCAAGATCGGATGAACTACGAGCAGTACTTC.

J is TRBJ2-5 and V is TRBV5-1; D is unclear. Trimming removed 5 bases at V and 3 bases at J, with 11 bases between. This CDR3 comprises 13 residues. Germline lookup yields CDR1 SGHRS and CDR2 YFSETQ. The chain's CDR3 is CASRPNLEETQYF. The DNA for the CDR3 is TGCGCCAGCAGACCGAACTTAGAAGAGACCCAGTACTTC.

The chain joins TRBV5-1 to TRBJ1-3, with 10 positions matching TRBD1. The CDR3 runs to 15 residues. Germline assignment: CDR1 SGHRS and CDR2 YFSETQ. Trimming at V came to 2 bases and at J to 3 bases, leaving 2 bases not matched to a gene. The chain's CDR3 is CASSLGTGVGNTIYF. The CDR3 DNA follows: TGCGCCAGCAGCTTAGGGACAGGGGTTGGAAACACCATATATTTT.

The chain couples TRBV2 to TRBJ2-7; 10 positions match TRBD1. The trim removed 6 bases at V and 3 bases at J, leaving 5 bases unmatched. The CDR3 runs to 14 residues. Germline V gene lookup returns CDR1 SNHLY and CDR2 FYNNEI. CDR3 sequence (DNA): TGTGCCAGCAGCCTGGGACAGGGGAGCTACGAGCAGTACTTC. It is translated as CASSLGQGSYEQYF.

J is TRBJ2-3 and V is TRBV29-1; D ambiguous. Trimming took off 6 bases at V and 7 bases at J, with 17 bases between the two ends. The CDR3 has 13 residues. Germline CDR1 is SQVTM and CDR2 is ANQGSEA. The CDR3, as DNA: TGCAGCGTCGGCTCTCCCTCTCATTATACGCAGTATTTT. It specifies CSVGSPSHYTQYF.